This T cell receptor (beta chain) appears in the sequencing data of a study of blood T cell repertoires in COVID-19. Turning to the study itself: T cells, B-cell-depleted T cells, or PBMCs provided the cDNA or gDNA that served as material.

Authors' methods: Estimates of nucleated cell counts were drawn from the amplification of reference gene primers. The protocol was immunoSEQ multiplex PCR, while the TCRdb copy is restricted to in-frame clones and leaves out a portion. Clone size and the V and J calls come from that table; the DNA yielded D and trimming. The sample contains under 250,000 clones, under 90% of which appear only once. CDR3 length: 13 amino acids. With 10 bases removed from V and 7 bases from J, the gap between germline ends came to 17 bases. Looked up from germline, CDR1 is MGHDK and CDR2 is SYGVNS. The sample consisted of peripheral blood. The chain combines TRBV25-1 with TRBJ1-5; no clear D. The receptor was isolated from a woman aged 40 to 55 with active or convalescent COVID-19. CDR3 protein: CATSSGSRQPQHF. The CDR3 DNA is TGTGCCACCTCGAGCGGGTCCCGGCAGCCCCAGCATTTT.